The clone carrying this T cell receptor (beta chain) was picked up many times. Its antigen is unidentified. Listed TCR primers, together with previously described methods, were used for the bulk TCR libraries. TCRdb reprocessed the PCR reads via MiXCR and lists one record per CDR3 protein. Of over 600,000 distinct CDR3 sequences in the sample, just under 20% were seen once. These data are taken from a study of molecular identifiers for immune sequencing clone quantification. General observations from the study: Spiked Jurkat TCR RNA equal to one cell could reportedly be picked out among one million naive cells. Shared barcodes on identical TCR molecules could underestimate the sizes of highly expanded clones.

In the sort, naive CD8 T cells were defined as CD8+CD4-CCR7+CD45RA+. V was pared by 5 bases and J by 1 base, with 6 bases of the junction left unmatched. The germline CDR1 and CDR2 sequences are SGHVS and FNYEAQ. The CDR3 spans 17 residues. The clonotype originates from a human donor in good health. Some libraries in this study had Jurkat cell RNA spiked in. The genes are TRBV7-6 and TRBJ2-1; 12 bases fit TRBD2. Material: naive CD8+ T cells from blood, with Jurkat cell RNA spiked in. Subset here: FACS-sorted CD8+CD4-CCR7+CD45RA+ naive T cells. CDR3 nucleotides: TGTGCCAGCAGCCCGACTAGCGGGGGCCGTTCCTACAATGAGCAGTTCTTC. As protein: CASSPTSGGRSYNEQFF.